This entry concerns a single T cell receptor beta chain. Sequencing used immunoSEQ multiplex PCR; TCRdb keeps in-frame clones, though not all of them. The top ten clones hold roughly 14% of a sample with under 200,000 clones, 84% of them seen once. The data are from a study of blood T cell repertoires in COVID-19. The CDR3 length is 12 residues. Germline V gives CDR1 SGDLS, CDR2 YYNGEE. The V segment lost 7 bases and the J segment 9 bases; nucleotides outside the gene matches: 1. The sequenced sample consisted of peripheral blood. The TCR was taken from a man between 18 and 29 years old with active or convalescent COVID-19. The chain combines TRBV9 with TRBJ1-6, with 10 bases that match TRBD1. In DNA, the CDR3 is TGTGCCAGCGGGACAGGGGCTTCACCCCTCCACTTT. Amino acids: CASGTGASPLHF. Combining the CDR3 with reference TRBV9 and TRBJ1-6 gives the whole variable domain DSGVTQTPKHLITATGQRVTLRCSPRSGDLSVYWYQQSLDQGLQFLIQYYNGEERAKGNILERFSAQQFPDLHSELNLSSLELGDSALYFCASGTGASPLHFGNGTRLTVT.